This T cell receptor beta chain is from a study of blood T cell repertoires in COVID-19. The wider study: PBMCs, B-cell-depleted T cells, or T cells were the source of the cDNA or gDNA that made up the material.

Recovered status in Cohort 3 required two negative PCRs, clearance, or symptom resolution. CDR3 length equals 16 residues. CDR1 and CDR2 from the germline V gene are SGHNT and YYREEE (reference sequence). The V and J ends lost 4 bases and 3 bases respectively, with 19 bases between them. As originally analysed: Reference gene primer amplification yielded estimated nucleated cell counts. The data were produced by immunoSEQ multiplex PCR, yet TCRdb's version contains in-frame clones alone and is incomplete. Clone size and the V and J calls come from that table; the DNA yielded D and trimming. The sample has approximately 300,000 clones, about nine tenths seen once. This clone is a singleton in its sample.

This clonotype was obtained from a young woman who had recovered from COVID-19. The sample was PBMCs or T cells enriched from blood (not recorded which). V and J are TRBV5-4 and TRBJ1-2; no clear D. The CDR3 region has the DNA TGTGCCAGCAGCCCGCTTATTCTCAGTCCTGACTATGGCTACACCTTC. Residues: CASSPLILSPDYGYTF.